This T cell receptor beta chain was recorded in a study of cytomegalovirus exposure and HLA in healthy donors listed by TCRdb under 2017. For context, the study as a whole: According to an earlier analysis of 550 to 700 of the donors, 200 million or so T cells yielded 117 million unique TCR beta sequences and about 280 Gb of sequence data. Rather than using new phenotypic data, the later analysis identified candidate immune exposures from TCR beta sequences and from how often those sequences occurred across donors. The study combined high-throughput TCR immunosequencing, statistical association of individual TCRs with disease status, and machine learning to predict cytomegalovirus infection status. Donor age, sex, ethnicity and CMV serostatus were compiled alongside the repertoire data. Of the roughly 430 genotyped donors, approximately 83% fell in the genetic ancestry cluster associated with self-reported Caucasian donors. The study aimed to test whether signatures of past pathogen exposure could be identified by cataloging public T cell receptors. A later genetic analysis used genome-wide SNP genotypes for 398 of the 666 donors, treating that subset as a discovery cohort. All discovery cohort repertoires had been generated on a single sequencing platform. The study used immunosequencing to profile the T cell repertoires of more than 650 subjects and linked those repertoires to cytomegalovirus serostatus. Four or five DR-DQ haplotypes were handled as single units for association and clustering, since linkage in the cohort was strong. Among a few hundred genotyped donors of the cohort, an average of approximately 240,000 unique TCR beta nucleotide sequences were sequenced per donor, roughly a sixth of them non-productive. Class I and class II HLA loci were covered by the typing at four-digit resolution. The number of typed donors differed by locus: about 620-640 for A, B, C, DRB1 and DQB1; 522 for DQA1; approximately 600 for DPA1; and 400 to 480 for DPB1. A separate validation cohort of 100 to 150 different subjects was used in addition to the approximately 640-subject first cohort. A later analysis re-examined previously published TCR beta repertoires from about 670 donors and added high-resolution HLA genotyping to investigate patterns of TCR occurrence. An earlier analysis of about 620 of the donors applied high-throughput TCR beta sequencing to assess whether each TCR beta V gene segment acted as functional or pseudogenic. About 330 gigabases of sequencing data and around 80 million unique TCR sequences made up an early release that covered approximately 650 HLA-typed donors.

This clone was seen just once. The antigen this receptor binds is unknown. Base quality data are lacking; no much larger clone is found one base away. Receptor amplification or capture employed the immunoSEQ multiplex PCR assay. For the multiplex PCR, a mixture combining 60 forward primers for TCR Vbeta segments and 13 reverse primers for TCR Jbeta segments was used. The CDR3 region of rearranged TCR beta genes was amplified from genomic DNA by a multiplex PCR assay. The amplified TCR beta libraries were sequenced on the Illumina HiSeq System as 87-base-pair reads. As for the authors' bioinformatics: A later analysis tallied roughly 78 million unique TCR beta chains across the 666 repertoires, and around 12 million of those chains were shared by two or more donors. To remove PCR and sequencing errors, raw reads were error-corrected and collapsed into unique sequences using a nearest-neighbor algorithm that merged closely related sequences. Alignment of CDR3 sequences to IMGT reference sequences was used to assign V, D and J gene segments. For a sequence to be retained, a match of at least six nucleotides to both a V gene segment and a J gene segment was required. Rearrangements were classified as productive when the CDR3 lacked stop codons and remained in frame with V and J, and all other rearrangements were classified as non-productive. CDR3 was defined according to IMGT convention as the region running from the second conserved V-encoded cysteine to the conserved J-encoded phenylalanine. Sequences without an unambiguous match to a single V gene segment were excluded from the earlier analysis of several hundred of the donors. An earlier analysis of 587 of the donors classified V segments as functional when productive rearrangements were above 56.7% and as segregating when the standard deviation between donors was above 5%. A statistical classification framework was built for diagnosing cytomegalovirus status from the catalog of TCR beta chain sequences. V and J gene assignment, in a later analysis, came from comparing TCR nucleotide sequences with IMGT/GENE-DB human TR gene sequences. The TCRdist pipeline was used in a later analysis to assign CDR3 sequences and most-parsimonious VDJ recombination scenarios. In a later analysis, each TCR beta chain was defined by its CDR3 amino acid sequence together with its V-gene family, and reads lacking a unique V-gene family were excluded. As a way to deal with suspected cross-contamination and a sequencing artifact, a later analysis dropped 450 to 700 nucleotide sequences that were highly shared and had low generation probability. In a later analysis, a clonal expansion index was calculated for each public chain from normalized within-repertoire ranks of inferred template counts. A later analysis computed generation probabilities with a VDJ recombination model fitted to out-of-frame rearrangements, and checked the results against IGoR. Hypergeometric tests were used in a later analysis to score TCR-TCR, TCR-HLA and TCR-CMV co-occurrence, with a repertoire-size bias correction applied to the TCR pairs. In a later analysis, false discovery rates were estimated by permuting HLA or CMV assignments 20 times. A later analysis grouped co-occurring TCRs with DBSCAN, adding TCRdist sequence similarity when clustering within HLA-allele-positive subsets. For co-occurrence clustering, repertoires with fewer than 30,000 or more than 120,000 public chains were excluded, along with four or five repertoires with anomalous nucleotide sharing. TCRdb retrieved this table from immuneACCESS and kept in-frame rearrangements only. Not all clones are present; in checked studies, unresolved V genes account for under half, and no reason is known for the remainder. Clone size and V and J calls were adopted from that table, with D and trimming inferred from the DNA. The sample profile shows about 150,000 clones; roughly three quarters of them were found once. Of the sample, roughly 7.7% falls within the top ten clones.

In total, over 600 healthy bone marrow donors made up the cohort. At the time of sampling, all cohort members were nominally healthy, though unrecorded immune exposures were likely present. The donor was CMV seropositive and was included in the group of 250 to 350 seropositive cohort members. Every donor gave a peripheral blood sample, and the peripheral blood mononuclear cells from that sample were used for TCR beta sequencing. The Qiagen DNeasy Blood Extraction Kit was used to extract genomic DNA from the blood cell samples. Overall study results and their limits: Assigning TCR associations to individual alleles was difficult when HLA alleles, especially DR and DQ, strongly co-occurred. Most CMV-associated TCR beta chains appeared to be HLA-restricted in a later analysis, and the HLA associations seemed to be driven largely by CMV exposure. The sequencing pipeline was judged likely to have produced a cluster of highly shared sequence variants as a technical artifact. A few of the identified cytomegalovirus-associated TCR beta chains were confirmed in vitro to be specific for cytomegalovirus antigens. Because HLA typing was unavailable for some donors at each locus, only the typed subset was used in association tests. A later genetic analysis associated a missense DCLRE1C variant with V-gene and J-gene trimming of TCR beta chains, and an independent cohort replicated the association. The study listed approximately 160 TCR beta chains as associated with cytomegalovirus. Across donors, most TCR sequences were observed very rarely, whereas some public TCRs were present in many individuals. Roughly uniform sequencing depth across donors was assumed in presence/absence analyses, although this assumption may not hold. Compared with equally common non-associated chains, HLA-associated TCR beta chains in a later analysis were more clonally expanded and had lower generation probabilities. The only immune exposure information available for the cohort was CMV serostatus. The authors suggested that the approach could potentially be extended to other disease states and immunological phenotypes. According to a later genetic analysis, donors in an Asian-associated ancestry cluster had fewer N-insertions in productive TCRs than the approximately 690-donor mean. Several of the top co-occurrence clusters appeared to be linked to parvovirus B19, influenza, CMV and Epstein-Barr virus, according to a later analysis. Because counts were too low, 15 to 20 rarely observed V segments, including chromosome 9 orphons, were excluded from the earlier analysis of several hundred of the donors. The cohort was sequenced for TCR beta chains only, and without alpha or paired-chain data the features that could be detected were limited. In a later analysis, TCR association rates were found to vary across HLA loci, with the most associated TCRs seen for DRB1 alleles and the fewest for HLA-C alleles. In an earlier analysis of approximately 600 of the donors, most TCR beta V segments were observed in productive rearrangements about 90% or about 30% of the time, broadly matching IMGT annotations. Linkage disequilibrium might explain the correlated functional status among segregating V segments, but an unknown experimental factor could not be excluded. Because the 87-base-pair reads could not distinguish some IMGT-functional V segments, including TRBV6-2 and TRBV6-3, those segments were excluded. The classifier was reported to diagnose cytomegalovirus status with high specificity and sensitivity in both the original and validation cohorts. A further reported finding was that TCR beta sequences accurately predicted the HLA-A and HLA-B alleles for most subjects in the first cohort. A later analysis associated 15,000 to 20,000 TCR beta sequences with specific HLA alleles at a false discovery rate of 0.05.

The cysteine opens and the phenylalanine closes a CDR3 of 17 amino acids. Of the read, only the CDR3 DNA is kept; its 51 bases are in frame from base 1. Germline trimming: 5 bases from V, 8 bases from J; junction bases outside gene matches: 16. The CDR1 and CDR2 encoded by the germline V gene (reference sequence) are SEHNR and FQNEAQ. The sequenced sample consisted of PBMCs. The sequence derives from a young man in good health and CMV-seropositive. This chain joins TRBV7-9 to TRBJ2-1, with 9 central nucleotides matching TRBD2. The CDR3 in this case is CASSTVPLAGHPDEQFF. The base sequence is TGTGCCAGCAGCACCGTTCCACTAGCGGGCCACCCCGATGAGCAGTTCTTC.